In this sample, the clone carrying this TCR beta chain turned up once. Its cognate antigen is unknown. In germline, CDR1 is MNHEY, CDR2 SMNVEV (reference sequence). V lost 5 bases and J lost 7, with 9 bases in between. The CDR3 is made up of 12 amino acids. This record comes from a study of T cell responses to AZD1222 COVID-19 vaccine. Sequencing was performed with immunoSEQ multiplex PCR; in TCRdb, only in-frame clones are kept and a portion is missing. The profile shows some 84,000 clones, 88% of them singletons. Study findings and constraints: When two AZD1222 doses had been given, Spike-specific TCR breadth and depth rose. The donors showed a predominance of white British ancestry and of females, with possible underestimation of clonal diversity. There were repertoire samples only from the period after the peak T cell response.

The specimen was peripheral blood, collected on day 0 of AZD1222 vaccination. The TCR sequence derives from an adult in good health. This chain joins TRBV27 and TRBJ2-1; D remains ambiguous. CDR3 DNA: TGTGCCAGCAGTGGCTATAAGAATGAGCAGTTCTTC. Protein: CASSGYKNEQFF.